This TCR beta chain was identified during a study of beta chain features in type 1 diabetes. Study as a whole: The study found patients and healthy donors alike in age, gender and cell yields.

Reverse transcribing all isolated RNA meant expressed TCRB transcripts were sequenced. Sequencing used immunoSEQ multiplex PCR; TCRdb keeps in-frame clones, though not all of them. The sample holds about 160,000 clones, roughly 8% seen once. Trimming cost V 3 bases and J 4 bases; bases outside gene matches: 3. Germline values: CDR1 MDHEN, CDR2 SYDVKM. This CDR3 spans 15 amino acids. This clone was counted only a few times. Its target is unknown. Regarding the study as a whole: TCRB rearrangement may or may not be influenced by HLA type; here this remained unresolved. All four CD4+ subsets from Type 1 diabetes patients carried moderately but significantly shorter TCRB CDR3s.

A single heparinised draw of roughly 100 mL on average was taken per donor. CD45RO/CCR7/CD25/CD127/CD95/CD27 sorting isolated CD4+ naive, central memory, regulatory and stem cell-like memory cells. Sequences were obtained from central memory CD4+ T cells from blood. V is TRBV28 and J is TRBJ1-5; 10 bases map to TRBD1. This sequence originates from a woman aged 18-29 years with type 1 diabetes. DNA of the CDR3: TGTGCCAGCAGTTTGACAGGGGGCATGAATCAGCCCCAGCATTTT. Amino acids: CASSLTGGMNQPQHF. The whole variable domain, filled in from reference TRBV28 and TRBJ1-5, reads DVKVTQSSRYLVKRTGEKVFLECVQDMDHENMFWYRQDPGLGLRLIYFSYDVKMKEKGDIPEGYSVSREKKERFSLILESASTNQTSMYLCASSLTGGMNQPQHFGDGTRLSIL.